This TCR beta chain was recorded in a study of blood T cell repertoires in COVID-19. Germline V gene sequence: CDR1 MGHRA, CDR2 YSYEKL. The V and J ends lost 7 bases and 1 base respectively, with 13 bases between them. The CDR3 is 15 residues long. Produced via immunoSEQ multiplex PCR; TCRdb's table is partial and in-frame only. The data contain about 350,000 clones, roughly 89% of them seen just once; the ten biggest clones take up 3.5% to 4%. Sequenced: peripheral blood. This TCR derives from a woman aged 55-70 years with COVID-19, enrolled during active disease. The chain links TRBV4-1 to TRBJ2-2, with D possibly matching TRBD1 (6 bases). The CDR3 DNA follows: TGCGCCAGCACGCCAACAGGGTTGAACACCGGGGAGCTGTTTTTT. The encoded protein is CASTPTGLNTGELFF.